The sequence of this T cell receptor beta chain was determined in a study of blood T cell repertoires in COVID-19. The protocol was immunoSEQ multiplex PCR, while the TCRdb copy is restricted to in-frame clones and leaves out a portion. Of roughly 69,000 clones detected, 70% to 90% appear once; the ten largest clones hold around 4%. V was cut by 0 bases and J by 7 bases, with 15 bases left in between. The CDR3 length is 16 residues. Germline CDR1 is MNHEY and CDR2 is SVGAGI. Participants came from fewer than 25 US areas, aged roughly 18 to 89 years. The chain carries TRBV6-5 and TRBJ2-2, with a tentative D call TRBD2 (6 bases). The sequenced sample consisted of PBMCs or T cells enriched from blood (not recorded which). The sequence was collected from a middle-aged woman with acute COVID-19. The CDR3 coding sequence is TGTGCCAGCAGTTACTCAGGACTACCTGCTGGCGGGGAGCTGTTTTTT. Amino acid sequence: CASSYSGLPAGGELFF.